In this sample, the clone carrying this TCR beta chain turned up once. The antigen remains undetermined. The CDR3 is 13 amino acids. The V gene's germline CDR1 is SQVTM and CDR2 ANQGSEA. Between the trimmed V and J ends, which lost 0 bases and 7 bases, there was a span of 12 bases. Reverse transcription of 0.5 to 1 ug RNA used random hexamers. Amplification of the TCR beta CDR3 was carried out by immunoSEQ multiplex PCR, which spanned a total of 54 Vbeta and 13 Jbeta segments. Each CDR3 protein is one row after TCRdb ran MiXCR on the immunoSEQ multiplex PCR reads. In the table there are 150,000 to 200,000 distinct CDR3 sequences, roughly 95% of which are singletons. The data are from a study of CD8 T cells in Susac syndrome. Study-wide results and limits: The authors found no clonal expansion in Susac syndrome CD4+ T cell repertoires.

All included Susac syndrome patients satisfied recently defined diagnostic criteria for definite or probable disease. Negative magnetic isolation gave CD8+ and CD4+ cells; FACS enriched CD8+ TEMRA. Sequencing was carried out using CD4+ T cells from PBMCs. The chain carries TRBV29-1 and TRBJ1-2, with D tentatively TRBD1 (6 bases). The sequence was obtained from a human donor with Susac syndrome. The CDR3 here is CSVEEGARRGYTF. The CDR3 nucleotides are TGCAGCGTTGAAGAGGGGGCGAGGCGTGGCTACACCTTC.